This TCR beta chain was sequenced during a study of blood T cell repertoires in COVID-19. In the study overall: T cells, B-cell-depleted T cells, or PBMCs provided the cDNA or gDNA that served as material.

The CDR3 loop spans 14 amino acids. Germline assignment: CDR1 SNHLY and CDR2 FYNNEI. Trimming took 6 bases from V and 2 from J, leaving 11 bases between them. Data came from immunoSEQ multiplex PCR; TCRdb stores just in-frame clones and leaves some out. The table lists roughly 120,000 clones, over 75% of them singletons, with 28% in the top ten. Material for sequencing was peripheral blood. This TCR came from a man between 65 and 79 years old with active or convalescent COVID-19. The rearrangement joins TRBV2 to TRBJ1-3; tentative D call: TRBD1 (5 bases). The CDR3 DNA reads TGTGCCAGCAGGGAGCGGGGGGCTGGAAACACCATATATTTT. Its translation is CASRERGAGNTIYF. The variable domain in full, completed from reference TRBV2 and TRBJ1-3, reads EPEVTQTPSHQVTQMGQEVILRCVPISNHLYFYWYRQILGQKVEFLVSFYNNEISEKSEIFDDQFSVERPDGSNFTLKIRSTKLEDSAMYFCASRERGAGNTIYFGEGSWLTVV.